This is a list of T cell receptor beta chains from one sample in a study of a mutant IDH1 vaccine in newly diagnosed glioma. What these receptors recognize is not known. Measured with immunoSEQ multiplex PCR; TCRdb has only the in-frame clones, and not every one. The sample lists approximately 58,000 clones; roughly 80% were seen once. The sequencing here drew on PBMCs, taken from a glioma patient whose treatment included an IDH1 peptide vaccine. All receptors derive from a man aged 25 to 40 with glioma. CDR3s include the opening cysteine and the closing phenylalanine or tryptophan. A D gene is named only where the DNA matches it firmly. For some rows the clone size is stated as once, few or many, or as a class when expanded; others skip it.

D gene	V gene	J gene	clone size	CDR3 protein	CDR3 DNA
-	TRBV6-5	TRBJ1-2	-	CASSYYAVSNYGYTF	TGTGCCAGCAGTTACTATGCCGTCAGCAACTATGGCTACACCTTC
TRBD1	TRBV11-2	TRBJ2-3	-	CASSSTGAVSDTQYF	TGTGCCAGCAGCTCTACAGGGGCCGTTTCAGATACGCAGTATTTT
-	TRBV4-1	TRBJ1-5	few	CASSQDGRANQPQHF	TGCGCCAGCAGCCAAGACGGCAGGGCAAATCAGCCCCAGCATTTT
-	TRBV6-5	TRBJ1-2	-	CASSPSRFYGYTF	TGTGCCAGCAGTCCAAGCCGTTTCTATGGCTACACCTTC
TRBD1	TRBV27	TRBJ2-4	-	CASKGGTGKAKNIQYF	TGTGCCAGCAAGGGTGGGACAGGAAAGGCCAAAAACATTCAGTACTTC
-	TRBV9	TRBJ2-1	-	CASSVEGIYNEQFF	TGTGCCAGCAGCGTGGAGGGGATTTACAATGAGCAGTTCTTC
TRBD2	TRBV5-1	TRBJ2-1	-	CASSWTDLHPGRTSGGALGEQFF	TGCGCCAGCAGCTGGACCGACCTCCATCCCGGGAGGACTAGCGGGGGGGCCTTGGGTGAGCAGTTCTTC
-	TRBV9	TRBJ1-1	few	CASSVHLGGGLDTEAFF	TGTGCCAGCAGCGTCCATCTGGGTGGGGGCTTGGACACTGAAGCTTTCTTT
-	TRBV9	TRBJ1-2	few	CASSQYSRGNYGYTF	TGTGCCAGCAGCCAGTACTCACGCGGAAACTATGGCTACACCTTC
TRBD1	TRBV7-9	TRBJ2-5	-	CASSTHPTGGGETQYF	TGTGCCAGCAGCACTCACCCGACAGGGGGCGGAGAGACCCAGTACTTC
-	TRBV15	TRBJ1-6	-	CATRGGFGYNSPLHF	TGTGCCACCAGAGGGGGGTTCGGGTATAATTCACCCCTCCACTTT
TRBD1	TRBV5-1	TRBJ2-4	-	CASRDRVAKNIQYF	TGCGCCAGCCGGGACAGAGTAGCCAAAAACATTCAGTACTTC
TRBD1	TRBV5-1	TRBJ2-1	-	CASSYSPGQGASDEQFF	TGCGCCAGCAGCTATTCGCCGGGACAGGGGGCGTCGGATGAGCAGTTCTTC
-	TRBV11-2	TRBJ2-7	-	CASSKGRAGYEQYF	TGTGCCAGCAGCAAGGGTAGAGCCGGCTACGAGCAGTACTTC
-	TRBV28	TRBJ2-2	-	CASSLVTGELFF	TGTGCCAGCAGTTTAGTAACCGGGGAGCTGTTTTTT
-	TRBV18	TRBJ1-5	-	CASSRGGAFQPQHF	TGTGCCAGCTCACGGGGAGGGGCTTTTCAGCCCCAGCATTTT
-	TRBV11-2	TRBJ1-4	once	CASSLGTGFTNEKLFF	TGTGCCAGCAGCTTAGGTACAGGTTTTACTAATGAAAAACTGTTTTTT
-	TRBV6-6	TRBJ1-1	few	CASTELFTEAFF	TGTGCCAGCACCGAACTCTTTACTGAAGCTTTCTTT
-	TRBV27	TRBJ2-7	-	CASSLSGPLYEQYF	TGTGCCAGCAGTTTATCAGGACCCCTATACGAGCAGTACTTC
-	TRBV5-1	TRBJ2-7	-	CASSLGPPEQYF	TGCGCCAGCAGCTTGGGTCCTCCCGAGCAGTACTTC
-	TRBV5-4	TRBJ1-6	-	CASTGGMGVNSPLHF	TGTGCCAGCACCGGAGGGATGGGGGTGAATTCACCCCTCCACTTT
-	TRBV28	TRBJ2-1	-	CASSPAVSYNEQFF	TGTGCCAGCAGTCCCGCAGTTTCCTACAATGAGCAGTTCTTC
-	TRBV5-1	TRBJ2-7	-	CASRDTDGIYEQYF	TGCGCCAGCAGAGATACGGACGGGATCTACGAGCAGTACTTC
-	TRBV14	TRBJ1-5	-	CASSQEGVNQPQHF	TGTGCCAGCAGCCAAGAAGGCGTTAATCAGCCCCAGCATTTT
-	TRBV18	TRBJ1-4	-	CASSPRDGEKLFF	TGTGCCAGCTCACCGCGGGACGGTGAAAAACTGTTTTTT
TRBD2	TRBV4-1	TRBJ2-3	-	CASSQKPTSGGFTDTQYF	TGCGCCAGCAGCCAAAAACCGACTAGCGGGGGATTCACAGATACGCAGTATTTT
-	TRBV29-1	TRBJ1-1	-	CSVHDFRGAFF	TGCAGCGTTCACGACTTCAGAGGAGCTTTCTTT
TRBD1	TRBV15	TRBJ1-5	-	CATSRGTGGRNQPQHF	TGTGCCACCAGCAGAGGGACAGGGGGCAGGAATCAGCCCCAGCATTTT
-	TRBV27	TRBJ2-3	-	CASSPTWGSTDTQYF	TGTGCCAGCAGCCCGACTTGGGGGAGCACAGATACGCAGTATTTT
-	TRBV5-4	TRBJ1-1	few	CASSEDANTEAFF	TGTGCCAGCAGCGAGGACGCGAACACTGAAGCTTTCTTT
-	TRBV19	TRBJ2-2	-	CASSIGFRSRTGELFF	TGTGCCAGTAGTATAGGGTTCCGTAGTAGGACCGGGGAGCTGTTTTTT
-	TRBV7-6	TRBJ1-1	-	CASSLAPGYTGDTEAFF	TGTGCCAGCAGCTTAGCTCCAGGGTATACTGGGGACACTGAAGCTTTCTTT
-	TRBV27	TRBJ1-2	-	CASSLTGFYGYTF	TGTGCCAGCAGCCTAACAGGGTTCTATGGCTACACCTTC
TRBD1	TRBV27	TRBJ2-5	-	CASSSRTGKETQYF	TGTGCCAGCAGCTCAAGGACAGGGAAAGAGACCCAGTACTTC
TRBD1	TRBV9	TRBJ2-7	-	CASSPGTGGAYEQYF	TGTGCCAGCAGCCCAGGGACAGGTGGGGCCTACGAGCAGTACTTC
-	TRBV19	TRBJ2-7	-	CASSNYEQYF	TGTGCCAGTAGTAACTACGAGCAGTACTTC
-	TRBV11-2	TRBJ2-7	-	CASSFAPYEQYF	TGTGCCAGCAGCTTTGCCCCCTACGAGCAGTACTTC
TRBD2	TRBV18	TRBJ2-1	-	CASSPHRVAPGLAASNEQFF	TGTGCCAGCTCACCACACCGTGTTGCCCCGGGACTAGCGGCTTCCAATGAGCAGTTCTTC
-	TRBV5-5	TRBJ1-1	-	CASTWGPGKESTEAFF	TGTGCCAGCACCTGGGGCCCGGGGAAGGAAAGCACTGAAGCTTTCTTT
TRBD2	TRBV5-1	TRBJ2-2	-	CASRLTSGGANTGELFF	TGCGCCAGCAGGTTGACTAGCGGGGGAGCGAACACCGGGGAGCTGTTTTTT
TRBD1	TRBV6-1	TRBJ1-2	-	CASSEPRQGSYGYTF	TGTGCCAGCAGTGAACCCCGACAGGGATCCTATGGCTACACCTTC
TRBD1	TRBV9	TRBJ2-7	-	CASSSRDRGPGEQYF	TGTGCCAGCAGCTCCCGGGACAGGGGGCCGGGTGAGCAGTACTTC
TRBD2	TRBV5-1	TRBJ2-1	once	CASSSSGGYNEQFF	TGCGCCAGCAGCTCTAGCGGGGGTTACAATGAGCAGTTCTTC
TRBD1	TRBV30	TRBJ1-2	-	CAWSLNRGYGYTF	TGTGCCTGGAGTCTCAACAGGGGATATGGCTACACCTTC
TRBD1	TRBV7-9	TRBJ2-7	-	CASSSRTGAAEQYF	TGTGCCAGCAGCTCTCGGACAGGGGCGGCCGAGCAGTACTTC
-	TRBV5-1	TRBJ1-3	-	CASSLGLEGTIYF	TGCGCCAGCAGCTTGGGCCTAGAAGGCACCATATATTTT
-	TRBV15	TRBJ1-2	-	CATSRVAGLNYGYTF	TGTGCCACCAGCAGAGTTGCGGGACTTAACTATGGCTACACCTTC
TRBD1	TRBV27	TRBJ2-2	-	CATAGQGYTGELFF	TGTGCCACCGCGGGACAGGGATACACCGGGGAGCTGTTTTTT
-	TRBV6-6	TRBJ2-2	-	CASSWSGPANTGELFF	TGTGCCAGCAGTTGGTCGGGACCGGCAAACACCGGGGAGCTGTTTTTT